This T cell receptor (beta chain) was identified during a study of cytomegalovirus exposure and HLA in healthy donors. Across the whole study: HLA-typed donors were the source of about 85 million unique TCRs, which an early data release held. Whole-study results and caveats: Some segments of the V type, notably TRBV6-2 and TRBV6-3, were excluded as indistinguishable. CMV serostatus was the only recorded immune exposure for donors.

The PCR used 60 Vbeta and 13 Jbeta primers. The assay was immunoSEQ multiplex PCR, and TCRdb's table has in-frame clones only and misses some. The data contain some 87,000 clones, 60% to 80% of them singletons. Remarks on this clone: The antigen remains undetermined. The same CDR3 also results from other DNA sequences found in this sample.

V was cut by 4 bases and J by 4 bases, with 10 bases left in between. Germline CDR1 is SNHLY and CDR2 is FYNNEI. CDR3 length: 13 amino acids. The chain combines TRBV2 with TRBJ2-5, with D perhaps TRBD1 (5 bases). The material sequenced was PBMCs. The TCR comes from a woman in her thirties or forties in good health and CMV-seropositive. The CDR3 nucleotides are TGTGCCAGCAGTGGAGGCAGGGCAGAGACCCAGTACTTC. The encoded protein is CASSGGRAETQYF. Looking up the rest from reference TRBV2 and TRBJ2-5 gives the full variable domain: EPEVTQTPSHQVTQMGQEVILRCVPISNHLYFYWYRQILGQKVEFLVSFYNNEISEKSEIFDDQFSVERPDGSNFTLKIRSTKLEDSAMYFCASSGGRAETQYFGPGTRLLVL.